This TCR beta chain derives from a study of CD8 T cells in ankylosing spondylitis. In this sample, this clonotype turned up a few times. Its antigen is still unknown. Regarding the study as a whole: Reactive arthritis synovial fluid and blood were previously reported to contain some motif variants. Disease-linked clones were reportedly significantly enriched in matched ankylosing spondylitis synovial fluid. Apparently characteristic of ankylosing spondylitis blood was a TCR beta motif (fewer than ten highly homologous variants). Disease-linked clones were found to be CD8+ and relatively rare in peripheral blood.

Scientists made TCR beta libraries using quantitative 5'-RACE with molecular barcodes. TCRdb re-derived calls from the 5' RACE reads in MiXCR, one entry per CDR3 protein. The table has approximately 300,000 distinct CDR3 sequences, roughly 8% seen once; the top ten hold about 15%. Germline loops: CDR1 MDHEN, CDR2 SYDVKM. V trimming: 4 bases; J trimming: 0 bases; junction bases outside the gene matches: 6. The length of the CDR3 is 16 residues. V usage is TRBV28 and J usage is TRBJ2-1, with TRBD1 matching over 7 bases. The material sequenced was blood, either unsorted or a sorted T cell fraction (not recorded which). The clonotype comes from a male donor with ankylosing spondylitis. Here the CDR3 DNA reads TGTGCCAGCAGTTCCCCGACAGGGAACTCCTACAATGAGCAGTTCTTC. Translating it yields CASSSPTGNSYNEQFF. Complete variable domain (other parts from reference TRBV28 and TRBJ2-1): DVKVTQSSRYLVKRTGEKVFLECVQDMDHENMFWYRQDPGLGLRLIYFSYDVKMKEKGDIPEGYSVSREKKERFSLILESASTNQTSMYLCASSSPTGNSYNEQFFGPGTRLTVL.